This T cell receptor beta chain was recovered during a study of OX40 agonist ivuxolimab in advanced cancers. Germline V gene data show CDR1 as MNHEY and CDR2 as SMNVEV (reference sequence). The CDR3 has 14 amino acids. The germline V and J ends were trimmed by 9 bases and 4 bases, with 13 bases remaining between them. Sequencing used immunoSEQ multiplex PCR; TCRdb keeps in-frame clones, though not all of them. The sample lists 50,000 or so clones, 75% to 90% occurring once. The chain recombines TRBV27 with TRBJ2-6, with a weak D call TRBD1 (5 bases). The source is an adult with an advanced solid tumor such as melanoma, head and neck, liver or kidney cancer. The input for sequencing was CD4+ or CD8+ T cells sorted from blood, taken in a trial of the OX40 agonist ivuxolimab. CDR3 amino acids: CASTAGPGANVLTF. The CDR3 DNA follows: TGTGCCAGTACAGCAGGGCCAGGGGCCAACGTCCTGACTTTC.